This T cell receptor beta chain was sequenced during a study of T cell responses to AZD1222 COVID-19 vaccine. This clone was counted between two and nine times. Repertoires were generated with immunoSEQ multiplex PCR, while TCRdb's copy carries only in-frame clones and drops some. This sample has some 150,000 clones, with around nine tenths found just once. The germline V gene has CDR1 KGHDR and CDR2 SFDVKD. The ends were cut back, 7 bases at V and 4 bases at J, with 12 bases in the middle. The CDR3 runs 13 residues. The source is an adult in good health. Sequences were derived from peripheral blood, sampled on day 0 of AZD1222 vaccination. The rearrangement links TRBV24-1 to TRBJ1-1; a possible D gene is TRBD1 (5 bases). Written as DNA, the CDR3 is TGTGCCACCAGCGACGGGGGTAGCACTGAAGCTTTCTTT. It yields the protein CATSDGGSTEAFF.